This is a list of T cell receptor beta chains from one sample in a study of T cell repertoires in cytomegalovirus infection. These receptors have no identified antigens. TCRdb re-called the reads through MiXCR, storing one row per CDR3 protein. The profile shows some 920,000 distinct CDR3 sequences, more than 25% of them singletons. Here the sequenced sample was cultured CD8+ T cells from PBMCs, taken from culture after CMV antigen stimulation. Every receptor here comes from a human donor in good health (CMV status not recorded). Some clones in this sample may be carry-over from other donors' samples. Both conserved end residues are part of each CDR3. A D gene is named only where the DNA matches it firmly. Clone size is not always given. Where it is, it says once, few, many or a class for expanded clones.

D gene: TRBD2
J gene: TRBJ2-3
V gene: TRBV7-6
clone size: many
CDR3 DNA: TGTGCCAGCAGCTTCCCCGTGGAGGCGGGGGGGCCTAGCACAGATACGCAGTATTTT
CDR3 protein: CASSFPVEAGGPSTDTQYF

D gene: .
J gene: TRBJ2-7
V gene: TRBV7-9
clone size: .
CDR3 DNA: TGTGCCAGCAGCTTACTCCCAATGGGCGGCAGGGGAAGCTCCTACGAGCAGTACTTC
CDR3 protein: CASSLLPMGGRGSSYEQYF

D gene: TRBD1
J gene: TRBJ1-2
V gene: TRBV6-5
clone size: .
CDR3 DNA: TGTGCCAGCAGTGGGACAGGGGGTATTTACTATGGCTACACCTTC
CDR3 protein: CASSGTGGIYYGYTF

D gene: .
J gene: TRBJ2-3
V gene: TRBV7-6
clone size: few
CDR3 DNA: TGTGCCAGCAGCTTAGCCCAGGACGTTGGGTCTAGACTCCACACAGATACGCAGTATTTT
CDR3 protein: CASSLAQDVGSRLHTDTQYF

D gene: .
J gene: TRBJ1-1
V gene: TRBV19
clone size: .
CDR3 DNA: TGTGCCAGTGGACTATACAGGAACACTGAAGCTTTCTTT
CDR3 protein: CASGLYRNTEAFF

D gene: .
J gene: TRBJ1-2
V gene: TRBV29-1
clone size: .
CDR3 DNA: TGCAGCGTTGAAGATCATGGGGCAGCTAACTATGGCTACACCTTC
CDR3 protein: CSVEDHGAANYGYTF

D gene: .
J gene: TRBJ2-5
V gene: TRBV7-6
clone size: few
CDR3 DNA: TGTGCCAGCAGCTCGGGCGCGGGGCAAGAGACCCAGTACTTC
CDR3 protein: CASSSGAGQETQYF

D gene: .
J gene: TRBJ1-1
V gene: TRBV6-1
clone size: .
CDR3 DNA: TGTGCCAGCAGTGATCAGGTGTCCGACACTGAAGCTTTCTTT
CDR3 protein: CASSDQVSDTEAFF

D gene: TRBD2
J gene: TRBJ2-3
V gene: TRBV7-8
clone size: many
CDR3 DNA: TGTGCCAGCAGCTTAGGTTTTTCGGGGGGTAGCTCAGATACGCAGTATTTT
CDR3 protein: CASSLGFSGGSSDTQYF

D gene: .
J gene: TRBJ2-7
V gene: TRBV12-3/TRBV12-4
clone size: many
CDR3 DNA: TGTGCCAGCAGTAACCGGGGGATCTACGAGCAGTACTTC
CDR3 protein: CASSNRGIYEQYF

D gene: .
J gene: TRBJ2-5
V gene: TRBV7-6
clone size: few
CDR3 DNA: TGTGCCAGCAGCGTTAGCGGAATGGGGACCCAGTACTTC
CDR3 protein: CASSVSGMGTQYF

D gene: .
J gene: TRBJ1-1
V gene: TRBV2
clone size: .
CDR3 DNA: TGTGCCAGCAGTGGTCAGGGGCGAGGGGCTGAAGCTTTCTTT
CDR3 protein: CASSGQGRGAEAFF

D gene: .
J gene: TRBJ2-3
V gene: TRBV4-1
clone size: .
CDR3 DNA: TGTGCCAGCAGTTTAATGGGCGGTACGCAGTATTTT
CDR3 protein: CASSLMGGTQYF

D gene: TRBD2
J gene: TRBJ2-2
V gene: TRBV27
clone size: few
CDR3 DNA: TGTGCCAGCAGTCCCCTCGGGACTAGCGGGGGAATCGGGGAGCTGTTTTTT
CDR3 protein: CASSPLGTSGGIGELFF

D gene: .
J gene: TRBJ1-2
V gene: TRBV20-1
clone size: .
CDR3 DNA: TGCAGTGTCCCAAAAATGGCAAGGCCCCCTCACTATGGCTACACCTTC
CDR3 protein: CSVPKMARPPHYGYTF

D gene: .
J gene: TRBJ2-5
V gene: TRBV6-5
clone size: .
CDR3 DNA: TGTGCCAGCAGGCAGGGGGGGACTCGCGGTGGGGAGACCCAGTACTTC
CDR3 protein: CASRQGGTRGGETQYF

D gene: TRBD2
J gene: TRBJ2-3
V gene: TRBV4-1
clone size: .
CDR3 DNA: TGCGCCAGCAGCCAAGGGGGACTAGCGGGGGAGTACACAGATACGCAGTATTTT
CDR3 protein: CASSQGGLAGEYTDTQYF

D gene: .
J gene: TRBJ1-1
V gene: TRBV7-2
clone size: .
CDR3 DNA: TGTGCCAGCAGCACATCATATATGAACACTGAAGCTTTCTTT
CDR3 protein: CASSTSYMNTEAFF

D gene: .
J gene: TRBJ2-5
V gene: TRBV12-3/TRBV12-4
clone size: .
CDR3 DNA: TGTGCCAGCAGTTTAGTGGCCCCTAGTGCAGAGACCCAGTACTTC
CDR3 protein: CASSLVAPSAETQYF

D gene: .
J gene: TRBJ1-4
V gene: TRBV7-9
clone size: few
CDR3 DNA: TGTGCCAGCAGCCGCGGGGACACTGGAGAAAAACTGTTTTTT
CDR3 protein: CASSRGDTGEKLFF

D gene: TRBD2
J gene: TRBJ2-1
V gene: TRBV6-5
clone size: medium-sized
CDR3 DNA: TGTGCCAGCAGTTACTTGCTAACCGGGACTAGCTACTTCTTC
CDR3 protein: CASSYLLTGTSYFF

D gene: TRBD1
J gene: TRBJ1-6
V gene: TRBV4-3
clone size: .
CDR3 DNA: TGCGCCAGCAGCCGAACGACAGGGAGCAATTCACCCCTCCACTTT
CDR3 protein: CASSRTTGSNSPLHF